This T cell receptor (beta chain) was captured in a study of blood T cell repertoires in COVID-19 (dated by TCRdb to the early 2020s). Study-level background: Samples from collaborators originated in the United States, Italy and Spain and spanned both the acute and convalescent phases of COVID-19. Subjects who had been exposed to COVID-19, were actively infected with it, or had recovered from it provided the deeply sampled blood TCRbeta repertoires that made up the dataset. The prospective study material was composed of cDNA or gDNA derived from T cells, B-cell-depleted T cells, or PBMCs. Where available, HLA class I and class II types were obtained from metadata supplied by the sample provider rather than from assay-based typing. The repertoires were released in a freely available public database intended as a resource for research on the immune response to SARS-CoV-2. The sample metadata nearly always contained a de-identified subject ID, COVID-19 status, age in years and sex. Samples came from the ongoing ImmuneRACE study (first 160 participants) plus 1,254 subjects from 6 global collaborators. Results the study describes overall, beyond this receptor: The quantity of clinical and demographic metadata differed by source and by participant and was supplied without curation.

TCRbeta CDR3 regions were amplified from genomic DNA using the immunoSEQ Assay, a bias-controlled multiplex PCR. The source study handled its data this way. Within the assay, amplification of reference gene primers was used to estimate how many nucleated cells each sample contained. To quantify the absolute abundance of each unique TCRbeta CDR3 rearrangement, sequence reads were collapsed and filtered. Productive Simpson clonality was computed per sample as the square root of Simpson's diversity index over productive rearrangements. This immuneACCESS table, as held by TCRdb, lists in-frame sequences with V and J called but not all clones. Of the missing ones, under half trace to an unresolved V gene in checked studies; the others have no known cause. The V and J calls and clone size come from that table; D and trimming were worked out from the DNA. Present in this sample are about 75,000 clones, 90% of which were seen just once. Just over 2.5% of the sample comes from the top ten.

Collaborating institutions collected whole blood in K2EDTA tubes following their own protocols. Collaborator samples were shipped for TCRbeta analysis as frozen whole blood, isolated PBMCs, or DNA extracted from either sample type. To note about this clone: Its antigen specificity is not known. Qualities for individual bases were not recorded, and no much larger clone is one base off.

Taken from the germline V gene (reference sequence), the CDR1 and CDR2 loops are PRHDT and FYEKMQ. V loses 5 bases of germline sequence and J loses 10 bases, and the interval between the two ends is 11 bases. The CDR3 runs 11 residues from the cysteine to the phenylalanine. Left in the record is the CDR3 DNA by itself, 33 bases read in frame from the first base. This receptor chain uses TRBV13 and TRBJ1-1; TRBD1 might be the D gene, on 5 matching bases. The source is a human donor in a cohort sampled during active COVID-19. The sequenced sample was peripheral blood. The CDR3 region has the sequence CASSQRQTAFF. The sequenced DNA is TGTGCCAGCAGCCAAAGACAGACAGCTTTCTTT.